The present T cell receptor beta chain was sequenced within a study of blood T cell repertoires in COVID-19. Study context: The United States, Italy and Spain supplied acute and convalescent COVID-19 samples.

Data came from immunoSEQ multiplex PCR; TCRdb stores just in-frame clones and leaves some out. The profile shows roughly 110,000 clones, roughly 80% of them singletons. Trimming took 5 bases from V and 1 from J, leaving 13 bases between them. The CDR3 has 15 amino acids. Germline values: CDR1 MNHEY, CDR2 SVGEGT. This chain joins TRBV6-2 or TRBV6-3 and TRBJ2-3, with D tentatively TRBD2 (5 bases). This clonotype was sampled from a woman between 40 and 50 years old with acute or convalescent COVID-19. Sequenced sample: peripheral blood. CDR3 in DNA: TGTGCCAGCAGTGGGCTGGGAGCCGGCACAGATACGCAGTATTTT. Amino acids: CASSGLGAGTDTQYF.